This T cell receptor beta chain was retrieved from a study of metastatic and nonmetastatic thyroid tumors (dated by TCRdb to 2018 to 2021). In terms of the full investigation: Repertoires from peripheral blood and from tumor or nodule tissue samples of malignant and benign thyroid patients were compared. General study outcomes and caveats: In both blood and tumor samples, TCR beta diversity was reported to be significantly higher in malignant tumors than in benign nodules.

For CDR1 and CDR2, the germline V gene (reference sequence) lists PRHDT and FYEKMQ. Ends trimmed: V by 5 bases, J by 2 bases; bases unmatched to a gene: 10. Reading from cysteine to phenylalanine, the CDR3 counts 16 amino acids. Of all the DNA, just the CDR3 is kept, 48 bases in frame from base 1. No treatment had been received by any patient before thyroid surgery. Patient clinical samples collected from the early 2010s to the late 2010s were retrospectively analysed using T-cell receptor beta sequencing. Library prep was done by PCR. The instrument given in TCRdb is Illumina HiSeq 4000. High-throughput sequencing was used to profile the CDR3 region of the TCR beta-chain in every patient. Under the source paper's analysis protocol: A classifier to discriminate distant-metastatic papillary thyroid cancer patients was built from CDR3 differences across clinicopathological groups. To measure repertoire diversity the researchers used the Shannon index, while the Morisita-Horn index served to gauge how similar the tumor and blood repertoires were. TCRdb took the public reads, trimmed them with fastp at Q25, ran MiXCR for clone calling and kept in-frame beta chains. TCRdb, not the original authors, processed these V and J calls. Recorded for this sample are fewer than 25,000 clones; approximately 20% of them occurred a single time. Under 25% of the sample rests with the top ten.

This clone has a count of ten or more. The clone's antigen remains unknown. Base quality data are lacking; no much larger clone is found one base away. The chain is made from TRBV13 and TRBJ2-7, with 9 junctional bases fitting TRBD1. The sequenced sample was blood. This receptor was identified in a male donor with papillary thyroid cancer or a benign thyroid nodule (not recorded which). Some clones in this sample may be carry-over from other donors' samples. For the CDR3, the sequence is CASSPSRQGGAYEQYF. The nucleotides are TGTGCCAGCAGCCCATCCAGACAGGGGGGTGCCTACGAGCAGTACTTC.